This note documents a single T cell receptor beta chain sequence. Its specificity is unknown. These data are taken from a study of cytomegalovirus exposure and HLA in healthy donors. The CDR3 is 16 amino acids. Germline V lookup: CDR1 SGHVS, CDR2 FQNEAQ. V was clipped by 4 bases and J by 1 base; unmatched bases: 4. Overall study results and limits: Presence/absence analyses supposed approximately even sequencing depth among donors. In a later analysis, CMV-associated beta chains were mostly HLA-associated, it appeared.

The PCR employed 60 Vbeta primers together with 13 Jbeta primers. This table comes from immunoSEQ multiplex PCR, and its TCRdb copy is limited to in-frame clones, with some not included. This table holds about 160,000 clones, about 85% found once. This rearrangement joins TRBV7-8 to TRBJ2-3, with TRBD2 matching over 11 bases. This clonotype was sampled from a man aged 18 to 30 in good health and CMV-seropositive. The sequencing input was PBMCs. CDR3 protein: CASSYLSGGGTDTQYF. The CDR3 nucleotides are TGTGCCAGCAGCTACCTTAGCGGGGGGGGCACAGATACGCAGTATTTT.